This T cell receptor (beta chain) originates from a study of blood T cell repertoires in COVID-19. Across the whole study: COVID-19 samples from acute and convalescent phases originated in the United States, Italy and Spain.

TCRdb keeps only in-frame clones here, not all; method: immunoSEQ multiplex PCR. The table has roughly 300,000 clones, around 90% seen once; the top ten hold approximately 5.2%. Germline assignment: CDR1 SNHLY and CDR2 FYNNEI. The CDR3 length is 15 residues. Trimming took 6 bases from V and 3 from J, leaving 14 bases between them. The TCR comes from a woman younger than 45 who had recovered from COVID-19. The sample consisted of PBMCs or T cells enriched from blood (not recorded which). The rearrangement joins TRBV2 to TRBJ2-2; a possible D gene is TRBD2 (5 bases). The CDR3 DNA is TGTGCCAGCAGCGCAGGACTTGGGGACACCGGGGAGCTGTTTTTT. Protein sequence: CASSAGLGDTGELFF.